The entry that follows covers one T cell receptor beta chain sequence. Antigen specificity is unknown. These data come from a study of graft-versus-host responses after intestinal transplantation. About the research overall: All recipients got anti-thymocyte globulin induction, then tacrolimus and steroids for approximately 3 years. Whole-study findings and limits: Some patients had graft-donor T cell macrochimerism. In their allografts, the ratios of graft-versus-host to host-versus-graft T cell clones were high. Early post-transplant HvG declines tracked with peak circulating GvH clone levels. The recipient marrow held GvH clones, and some of them showed up first in ileum or blood.

TCRdb's table, derived via immunoSEQ multiplex PCR, lists solely in-frame clones and lacks some. The profile shows over 40,000 clones, roughly 95% of them singletons. The CDR3 totals 14 residues. CDR1 is SGHRS and CDR2 is YFSETQ in the germline V gene. Germline trimming cut 0 bases from V and 6 bases from J; bases unmatched to any gene: 3. Sequencing was performed on unstimulated CD8+ T cells sorted from spleen or lymph node cells, taken before transplant. This TCR derives from a human donor who was the organ donor for an intestinal transplant. The chain employs TRBV5-1 and TRBJ2-3; 8 nucleotides line up with TRBD1. CDR3 nucleotides: TGCGCCAGCAGCTTGGGACAGGGGAGGGATACGCAGTATTTT. Protein product: CASSLGQGRDTQYF.